This TCR beta chain was recovered during a study of blood T cell repertoires in COVID-19. Study overall: Some COVID-19 samples were acute and others convalescent; all came from the United States, Italy and Spain. Sources were T cells, B-cell-depleted T cells, or PBMCs; the material itself was cDNA or gDNA.

J lost 3 bases, V lost 2 bases, and 0 bases had no gene match. Germline V gene data show CDR1 as SGHTA and CDR2 as FQGNSA. This CDR3 spans 13 amino acids. In the study's own analysis: Amplified reference gene primers provided the basis for estimating nucleated cell counts. The method was immunoSEQ multiplex PCR; TCRdb's version includes in-frame clones alone and lacks a portion of them. The V and J calls and the clone size are those of that table, but D and trimming were determined from the DNA. The table has around 100,000 clones, 90% seen once; the top ten hold 5% to 5.5%. The sample consisted of peripheral blood. The V and J genes are TRBV7-2 and TRBJ2-7, with TRBD2 matching over 8 bases. The source of this sequence is a man over 45 with acute or convalescent COVID-19. The CDR3 sequence: CASSLREGYEQYF. In DNA, the CDR3 is TGTGCCAGCAGCTTACGGGAGGGCTACGAGCAGTACTTC.